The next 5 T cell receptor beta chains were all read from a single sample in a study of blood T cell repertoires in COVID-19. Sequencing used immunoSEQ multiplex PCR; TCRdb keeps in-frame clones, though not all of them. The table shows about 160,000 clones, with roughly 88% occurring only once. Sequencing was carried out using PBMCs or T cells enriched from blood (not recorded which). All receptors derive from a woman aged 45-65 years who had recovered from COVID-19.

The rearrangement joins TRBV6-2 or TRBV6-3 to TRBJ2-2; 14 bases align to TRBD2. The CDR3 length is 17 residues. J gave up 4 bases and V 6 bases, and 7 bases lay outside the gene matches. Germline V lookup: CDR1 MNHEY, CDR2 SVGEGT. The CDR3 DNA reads TGTGCCAGCAGCCGATTGACTAGCGGGGGGGTCACCGGGGAGCTGTTTTTT. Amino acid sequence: CASSRLTSGGVTGELFF.

The CDR3 DNA is TGCGCCAGCAGCTTCGGGGTAGCATCAGATACGCAGTATTTT. Its protein is CASSFGVASDTQYF. The V call is TRBV5-1, the J call TRBJ2-3, with D possibly being TRBD2 (5 bases). The CDR3 has 14 amino acids. V shed 2 bases and J shed 4 bases, with 11 bases lying between them. CDR1 and CDR2 from the germline V gene are SGHRS and YFSETQ. Variable domain in full (rest from reference TRBV5-1 and TRBJ2-3): KAGVTQTPRYLIKTRGQQVTLSCSPISGHRSVSWYQQTPGQGLQFLFEYFSETQRNKGNFPGRFSGRQFSNSRSEMNVSTLELGDSALYLCASSFGVASDTQYFGPGTRLTVL.

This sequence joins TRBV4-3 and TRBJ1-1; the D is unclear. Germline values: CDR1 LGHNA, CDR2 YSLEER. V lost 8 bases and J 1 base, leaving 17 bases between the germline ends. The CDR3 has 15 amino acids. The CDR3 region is CASSPVGGGNTEAFF. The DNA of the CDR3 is TGCGCCAGCTCCCCCGTGGGCGGAGGGAACACTGAAGCTTTCTTT.

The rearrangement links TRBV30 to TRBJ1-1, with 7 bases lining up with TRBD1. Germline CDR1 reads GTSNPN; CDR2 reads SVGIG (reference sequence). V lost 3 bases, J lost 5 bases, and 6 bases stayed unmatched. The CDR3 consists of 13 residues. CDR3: CAWRDRVGTEAFF. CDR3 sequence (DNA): TGTGCCTGGAGAGACAGGGTAGGGACTGAAGCTTTCTTT.

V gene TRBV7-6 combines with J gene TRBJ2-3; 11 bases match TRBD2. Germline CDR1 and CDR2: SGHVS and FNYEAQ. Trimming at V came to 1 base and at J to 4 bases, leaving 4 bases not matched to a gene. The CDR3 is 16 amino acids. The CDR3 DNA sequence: TGTGCCAGCAGCTTAGGACTAGCGGGGAGTTCAGATACGCAGTATTTT. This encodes CASSLGLAGSSDTQYF.